This T cell receptor beta chain was found in a study of cytomegalovirus exposure and HLA in healthy donors. J gave up 5 bases and V 0 bases, and 0 bases lay outside the gene matches. The germline V gene encodes CDR1 MNHEY and CDR2 SMNVEV (reference sequence). The CDR3 is made up of 14 amino acids. As to this clone: Its cognate antigen is unknown.

Use of 60 Vbeta and 13 Jbeta primers characterized the PCR. In the source study's methods: Later, an analysis found about 83 million unique TCR beta chains, and around 10 million of these were shared. Some clones are missing from TCRdb's copy, which holds only in-frame ones; the method was immunoSEQ multiplex PCR. Clonal size and the V and J genes are those of that table, whereas D and trimming came from the DNA. The sample contains 150,000 to 200,000 clones, approximately 82% of which appear only once. Study results and caveats: Cytomegalovirus status was reportedly diagnosed by the classifier with high specificity and sensitivity. Later work found most CMV-associated TCR beta chains apparently HLA-restricted. An analysis done earlier found most TCR beta V segments productive about 87% or about 30% of the time.

This clonotype originated in a male donor in good health and CMV-seronegative. The sample was PBMCs. This rearrangement joins TRBV27 to TRBJ1-2, with 10 bases matching TRBD1. The CDR3 DNA follows: TGTGCCAGCAGTTTATCGGGACAGGGGTATGGCTACACCTTC. As protein: CASSLSGQGYGYTF.